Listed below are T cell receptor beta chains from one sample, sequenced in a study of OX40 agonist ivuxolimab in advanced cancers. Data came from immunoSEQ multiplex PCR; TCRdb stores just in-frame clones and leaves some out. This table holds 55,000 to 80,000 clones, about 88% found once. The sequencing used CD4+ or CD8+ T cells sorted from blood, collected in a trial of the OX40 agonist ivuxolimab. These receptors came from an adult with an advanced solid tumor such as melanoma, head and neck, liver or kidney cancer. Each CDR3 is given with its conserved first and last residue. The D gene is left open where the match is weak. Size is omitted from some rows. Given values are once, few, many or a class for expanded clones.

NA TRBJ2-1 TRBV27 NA CASSLSFRGDEQFF TGTGCCAGCAGTTTATCGTTCAGAGGGGATGAGCAGTTCTTC
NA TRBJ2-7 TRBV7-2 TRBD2 CASSPSGGGTLFAEQYF TGTGCCAGCAGCCCGTCCGGGGGGGGGACACTATTTGCAGAGCAGTACTTC
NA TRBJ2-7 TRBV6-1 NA CASSLTGTPIYEQYF TGTGCCAGCAGCCTAACCGGGACTCCCATCTACGAGCAGTACTTC
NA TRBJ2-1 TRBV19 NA CASSIWPVRPGAVLDEQFF TGTGCCAGTAGTATATGGCCCGTCCGGCCGGGAGCTGTTTTAGATGAGCAGTTCTTC
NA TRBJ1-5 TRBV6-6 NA CASNHGFQPQHF TGTGCCAGCAACCATGGGTTCCAGCCCCAGCATTTT
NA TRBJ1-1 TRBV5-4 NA CASSLETGGRAFF TGTGCCAGCAGCTTGGAGACCGGAGGGCGAGCTTTCTTT
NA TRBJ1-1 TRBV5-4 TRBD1 CASSFDRVSTEAFF TGTGCCAGCAGCTTTGACAGGGTTAGCACTGAAGCTTTCTTT
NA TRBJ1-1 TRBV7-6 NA CASSLDRAGRNTEAFF TGTGCCAGCAGCTTAGATAGGGCAGGGAGGAACACTGAAGCTTTCTTT
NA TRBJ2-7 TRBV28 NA CASSGVFAHGAFSYEQYF TGTGCCAGCAGTGGGGTCTTTGCTCACGGGGCTTTCTCCTACGAGCAGTACTTC
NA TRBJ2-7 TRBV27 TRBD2 CASSRTSGRPRASSYEQYF TGTGCCAGCAGCCGGACTAGCGGGCGGCCGCGCGCCTCTTCCTACGAGCAGTACTTC
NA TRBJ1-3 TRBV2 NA CASSERPRGESTIYF TGTGCCAGCAGTGAACGGCCGAGAGGGGAAAGCACCATATATTTT
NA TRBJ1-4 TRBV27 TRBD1 CASRGLGASTNEKLFF TGTGCCAGTAGGGGGCTAGGGGCCTCGACTAATGAAAAACTGTTTTTT
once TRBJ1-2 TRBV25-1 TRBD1 CASNGGTDYGYTF TGTGCCAGCAACGGAGGGACAGACTATGGCTACACCTTC
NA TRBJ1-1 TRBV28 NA CASSLTGNTEAFF TGTGCCAGCAGTTTGACAGGGAACACTGAAGCTTTCTTT
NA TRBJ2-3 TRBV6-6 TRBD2 CASGGVGTDTQYF TGTGCCAGCGGGGGGGTGGGCACAGATACGCAGTATTTT
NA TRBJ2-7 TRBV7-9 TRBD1 CASNRDRGDEQYF TGTGCCAGCAACCGCGACAGGGGAGACGAGCAGTACTTC
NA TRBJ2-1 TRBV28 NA CASRKSEYNEQFF TGTGCCAGCAGGAAGTCGGAGTACAATGAGCAGTTCTTC
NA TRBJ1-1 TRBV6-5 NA CASSYGGARSERAFF TGTGCCAGCAGTTACGGGGGCGCACGCTCGGAGAGAGCTTTCTTT
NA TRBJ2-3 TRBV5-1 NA CASSVVGPDTQYF TGCGCCAGCAGCGTGGTTGGTCCAGATACGCAGTATTTT
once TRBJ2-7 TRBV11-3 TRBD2 CASSLGGRRTSGSYEQYF TGTGCCAGCAGCTTAGGTGGTAGGCGGACTAGCGGGAGCTACGAGCAGTACTTC
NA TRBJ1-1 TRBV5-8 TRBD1 CASSPRTGVTEAFF TGTGCCAGCAGTCCAAGGACAGGGGTCACTGAAGCTTTCTTT
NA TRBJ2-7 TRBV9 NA CASSVSLGSREQYF TGTGCCAGCAGCGTAAGTCTGGGGTCGCGGGAGCAGTACTTC
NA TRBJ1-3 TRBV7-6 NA CASSPSSSGNTIYF TGTGCCAGCAGCCCTTCAAGCTCTGGAAACACCATATATTTT
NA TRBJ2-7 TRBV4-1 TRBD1 CASSQALLGQGAHEQYF TGCGCCAGCAGCCAAGCCCTCCTGGGACAGGGCGCTCACGAGCAGTACTTC
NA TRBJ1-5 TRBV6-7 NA CASSLGGKYSNQPQHF TGTGCCAGCAGTTTGGGCGGAAAATATAGCAATCAGCCCCAGCATTTT
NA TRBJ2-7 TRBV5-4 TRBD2 CASSSRLAEQYF TGTGCCAGCAGCTCGAGACTAGCGGAGCAGTACTTC
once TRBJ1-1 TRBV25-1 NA CASRGRFVGTEAFF TGTGCCAGCAGAGGACGTTTCGTAGGCACTGAAGCTTTCTTT
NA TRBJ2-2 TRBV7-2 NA CASNPRGGELFF TGTGCCAGCAATCCACGTGGCGGGGAGCTGTTTTTT
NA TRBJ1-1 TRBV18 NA CASSYADTEAFF TGTGCCAGCTCCTACGCGGACACTGAAGCTTTCTTT
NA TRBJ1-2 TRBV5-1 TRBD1 CASTPSGTGNGYTF TGCGCCAGCACTCCCTCGGGGACAGGCAACGGCTACACCTTC
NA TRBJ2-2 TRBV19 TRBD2 CATWTSGGTIQTGELFF TGTGCCACCTGGACTAGCGGGGGAACAATACAGACCGGGGAGCTGTTTTTT
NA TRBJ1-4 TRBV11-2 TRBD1 CASSLGDRVATNEKLFF TGTGCCAGCAGCTTAGGGGACAGGGTTGCAACTAATGAAAAACTGTTTTTT
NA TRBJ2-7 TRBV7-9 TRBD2 CASSNWLAGANEQYF TGTGCCAGCAGCAATTGGCTAGCGGGAGCTAACGAGCAGTACTTC
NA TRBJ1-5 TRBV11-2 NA CASSLRADISNQPQHF TGTGCCAGCAGTCTTAGGGCAGATATTAGCAATCAGCCCCAGCATTTT
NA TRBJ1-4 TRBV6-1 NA CASSEMREKLFF TGTGCCAGCAGTGAAATGCGGGAGAAACTGTTTTTT
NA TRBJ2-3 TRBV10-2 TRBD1 CASGIQGARIDTQYF TGCGCCAGCGGAATACAGGGGGCGCGTATAGATACGCAGTATTTT
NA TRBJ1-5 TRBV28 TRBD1 CASSFDRDQPQHF TGTGCCAGCAGTTTTGACAGGGATCAGCCCCAGCATTTT